One and the same sample provided the 5 T cell receptor beta chains below, sequenced in a study of OX40 agonist ivuxolimab in advanced cancers. Library preparation employed the immunoSEQ multiplex PCR assay. Imported from immuneACCESS, the table was reduced by TCRdb to in-frame sequences with V and J called. These copies leave out some clones; in studies compared against another copy, an unresolved V gene accounts for under half, and the cause of the remainder is not known. In this sample the table shows approximately 86,000 clones, approximately 91% of which occur a single time. The top ten hold approximately 0.3% of the sample. The material was CD4+ or CD8+ T cells sorted from blood, obtained in a trial of the OX40 agonist ivuxolimab. The origin of the receptors is an adult with an advanced solid tumor such as melanoma, head and neck, liver or kidney cancer.

This chain joins TRBV10-3 and TRBJ2-1, with D perhaps matching TRBD1 (5 bases). This CDR3 has 14 residues. V dropped 4 bases and J dropped 0 bases, with 7 bases sitting between them. CDR1 and CDR2 (germline): ENHRY, SYGVKD. CDR3 loop: CAISGQISYNEQFF. CDR3 DNA sequence: TGTGCCATCAGTGGACAGATCTCCTACAATGAGCAGTTCTTC.

CDR3 sequence reads: CASSLNRGGLAPTGELFF. The DNA of the CDR3 is TGTGCCAGCAGCTTAAACAGGGGGGGACTAGCGCCCACCGGGGAGCTGTTTTTT. The V call is TRBV7-3, the J call TRBJ2-2; 10 nucleotides match TRBD2. The length of the CDR3 is 18 residues. Looked up from germline, CDR1 is SGHTA and CDR2 is FQGTGA. The V gene end was trimmed by 1 base and the J gene end by 4 bases; junction bases not matched to a gene: 9.

The chain links TRBV19 to TRBJ1-5; 11 bases are a match to TRBD1. The CDR3 runs 16 residues. The V gene's germline CDR1 is LNHDA and CDR2 SQIVND (reference sequence). The J segment lost 4 bases and the V segment lost 4 bases, leaving 6 bases of the junction unmatched. CDR3 amino acids: CASSTTDRGHNQPQHF. Written as DNA, the CDR3 is TGTGCCAGTAGTACCACGGACAGGGGGCATAATCAGCCCCAGCATTTT.

The CDR3 reads CASSRPQETQYF. For the CDR3, the DNA is TGTGCCAGCAGCCGGCCCCAAGAGACCCAGTACTTC. The chain links TRBV7-3 to TRBJ2-5; no clear D. The CDR3 totals 12 residues. Looked up from germline, CDR1 is SGHTA and CDR2 is FQGTGA. The germline V and J ends were trimmed by 5 bases and 1 base, with 5 bases remaining between them.

The rearrangement uses TRBV5-4 and TRBJ2-3, with TRBD2 identical over 11 bases. CDR1 and CDR2 (germline): SGHNT, YYREEE (reference sequence). Trimming cost V 4 bases and J 4 bases; bases outside gene matches: 5. This CDR3 region has 15 residues. This CDR3 is CASSKTSGKADTQYF. Written as DNA, the CDR3 is TGTGCCAGCAGCAAGACTAGCGGGAAGGCAGATACGCAGTATTTT.